This T cell receptor beta chain was sequenced during a study of neoadjuvant nivolumab and ipilimumab in lung cancer. At the level of the study: Nivolumab 3 mg/kg was given days 1, 15 and 29, plus ipilimumab 1 mg/kg day 1 in combination. Study-level results: From pretherapy to surgery, tumor richness and clonality rose with dual therapy. A small number of samples were TCR sequenced. Resected tumors had greater TCR richness and clonality than uninvolved lung.

Assay used: immunoSEQ multiplex PCR; TCRdb lists only in-frame clones, some missing. The table records over 25,000 clones, approximately 92% of them present only once. Comments on this clone: Its antigen is not identified.

CDR3 length: 14 amino acids. With 1 base removed from V and 3 bases from J, the gap between germline ends came to 9 bases. Germline V CDR1 and CDR2: KGHSH, LQKENI. The material sequenced was peripheral blood, taken after neoadjuvant nivolumab, alone or with ipilimumab, at or shortly before surgery. This clonotype originated in an adult with non-small cell lung cancer. The V call is TRBV18, the J call TRBJ1-1, with a tentative D call TRBD1 (5 bases). CDR3 sequence (DNA): TGTGCCAGCTCACCACTCTTGGGGGACACTGAAGCTTTCTTT. The encoded protein is CASSPLLGDTEAFF.